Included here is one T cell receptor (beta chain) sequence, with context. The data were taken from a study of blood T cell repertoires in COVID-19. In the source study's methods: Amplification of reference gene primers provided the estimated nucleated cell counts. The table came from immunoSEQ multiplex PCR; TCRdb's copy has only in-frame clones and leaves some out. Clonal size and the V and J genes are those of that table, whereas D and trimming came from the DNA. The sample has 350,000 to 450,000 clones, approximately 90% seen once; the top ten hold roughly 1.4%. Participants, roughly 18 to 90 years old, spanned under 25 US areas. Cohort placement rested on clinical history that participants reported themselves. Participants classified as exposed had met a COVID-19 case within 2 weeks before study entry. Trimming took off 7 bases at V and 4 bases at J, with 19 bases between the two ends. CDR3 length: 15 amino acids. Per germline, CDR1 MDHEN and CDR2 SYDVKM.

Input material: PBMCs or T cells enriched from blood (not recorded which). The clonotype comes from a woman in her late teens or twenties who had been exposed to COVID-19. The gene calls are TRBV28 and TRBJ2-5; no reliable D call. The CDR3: CASKRSLEFRETQYF. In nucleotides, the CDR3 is TGTGCCAGCAAGCGTTCTTTGGAGTTCCGAGAGACCCAGTACTTC.